The 30 T cell receptor beta chains presented below share a single source sample, sequenced in a study of T cell repertoires in cytomegalovirus infection. These receptors have no known antigen. TCRdb ran MiXCR on the reads and lists one entry per CDR3 protein. The sample has a few hundred thousand distinct CDR3 sequences, around two fifths seen once; the top ten hold around 50%. The sequencing used cultured PBMCs, collected from culture after CMV antigen stimulation. All receptors come from a human donor in good health (CMV status not recorded). Some clones in this sample may be carry-over from other donors' samples.

The V call is TRBV6-2 or TRBV6-3, the J call TRBJ2-7, with TRBD2 identical over 9 bases. This CDR3 contains 15 residues. CDR1 and CDR2 (germline): MNHEY, SVGEGT. The V and J ends lost 6 bases and 0 bases, in that order; junction bases with no gene match: 6. CDR3 coding DNA: TGTGCCAGCAGGAAGAGGCGGGGGGGCTCCTACGAGCAGTACTTC. Translation gives CASRKRRGGSYEQYF.

V gene TRBV9 combines with J gene TRBJ2-1; 13 bases map to TRBD2. This CDR3 has 16 residues. V was clipped by 0 bases and J by 7 bases; unmatched bases: 4. Germline V gives CDR1 SGDLS, CDR2 YYNGEE. In DNA, the CDR3 is TGTGCCAGCAGCGTAGTAAGGACTAGCGGGAGTAATGAGCAGTTCTTC. Its translation: CASSVVRTSGSNEQFF.

V usage is TRBV6-2 or TRBV6-3 and J usage is TRBJ2-2; D unclear. Trimming shortened V by 10 bases and J by 7 bases, and 19 bases separated the two germline ends. This CDR3 comprises 14 residues. Germline V CDR1 and CDR2: MNHEY, SVGEGT. The CDR3 nucleotides read TGTGCCAACATGGGGATAAGGAAAAGCGGGGAGCTGTTTTTT. It encodes CANMGIRKSGELFF.

This chain links TRBV19 with TRBJ1-1; TRBD1 matches 7 bases. The CDR3 has 16 residues. V dropped 3 bases and J dropped 0; count of bases not matched to a gene: 7. Germline CDR1 is LNHDA and CDR2 is SQIVND (reference sequence). The CDR3 nucleotides read TGTGCCAGTAGTATTCGGACAGGAATAATGAACACTGAAGCTTTCTTT. Translation: CASSIRTGIMNTEAFF.

The chain carries TRBV6-6 and TRBJ2-5; D uncertain. This CDR3 is 18 amino acids long. CDR1 and CDR2 (germline): MNHNY, SVGAGI (reference sequence). V was trimmed by 3 bases and J by 2 bases, leaving 22 bases between them. The CDR3 DNA follows: TGTGCCAGCAGTTATGGGCTCCTTTCCATCGGTGGACAAGAGACCCAGTACTTC. Residues: CASSYGLLSIGGQETQYF.

This chain joins TRBV19 and TRBJ1-5, with 9 bases aligning to TRBD1. Germline V gives CDR1 LNHDA, CDR2 SQIVND (reference sequence). This CDR3 spans 14 amino acids. J was trimmed by 5 bases and V by 7 bases; bases with no gene match: 6. Here the CDR3 reads CASINRGQDQPQHF. CDR3 DNA: TGTGCCAGTATTAACAGGGGGCAGGATCAGCCCCAGCATTTT.

The V call is TRBV7-2, the J call TRBJ2-7; 12 bases map to TRBD1. From germline, CDR1 is SGHTA and CDR2 FQGNSA. The V segment lost 4 bases and the J segment 8 bases; nucleotides outside the gene matches: 9. This CDR3 is built from 15 residues. The CDR3 reads CASSSSGTGGEKQYF. The DNA of the CDR3 is TGTGCCAGCAGCTCCTCCGGGACAGGGGGCGAAAAGCAGTACTTC. The whole variable domain, remainder taken from reference TRBV7-2 and TRBJ2-7, is GAGVSQSPSNKVTEKGKDVELRCDPISGHTALYWYRQSLGQGLEFLIYFQGNSAPDKSGLPSDRFSAERTGGSVSTLTIQRTQQEDSAVYLCASSSSGTGGEKQYFGPGTRLTVT.

The V and J genes are TRBV12-3 or TRBV12-4 and TRBJ1-1, with a possible D match to TRBD1 (6 bases). V lost 8 bases, J lost 6 bases, and 16 bases lay in between. This CDR3 contains 13 residues. The CDR3 reads CASRDTPAPEAFF. CDR3 nucleotide sequence: TGTGCCAGCCGGGACACCCCAGCCCCTGAAGCTTTCTTT.

This chain uses TRBV7-3 with TRBJ1-1; D gene unclear. The CDR3 spans 12 residues. From germline, CDR1 is SGHTA and CDR2 FQGTGA. The V end was cut by 2 bases, the J end by 11 bases, with 12 bases between. CDR3: CASSLVAGSAFF. The CDR3 region has the DNA TGTGCCAGCAGCTTAGTTGCGGGGAGCGCTTTCTTT.

Concerning this clonotype: One end of the junction varies from germline; a read error may be responsible. The chain's CDR3 is CANSLSAGVDEQYF. As DNA, the CDR3 is TGTGCCAACAGCTTATCAGCGGGAGTAGACGAGCAGTACTTC. The chain joins TRBV7-6 to TRBJ2-7, with 8 bases fitting TRBD2. CDR1 is SGHVS, CDR2 FNYEAQ, per germline. The CDR3 has 14 residues. Full variable domain (rest looked up from reference TRBV7-6 and TRBJ2-7): GAGVSQSPRYKVTKRGQDVALRCDPISGHVSLYWYRQALGQGPEFLTYFNYEAQQDKSGLPNDRFSAERPEGSISTLTIQRTEQRDSAMYRCANSLSAGVDEQYFGPGTRLTVT.

The chain is built from TRBV28 and TRBJ2-7; tentatively, D is TRBD1 (6 bases). The V end was cut by 6 bases, the J end by 5 bases, with 23 bases between. This CDR3 comprises 16 residues. Germline-derived CDR1 and CDR2 are MDHEN and SYDVKM. CDR3 region: CASSQEEETGTDEQYF. CDR3 DNA sequence: TGTGCCAGCAGCCAAGAAGAAGAGACAGGAACGGACGAGCAGTACTTC.

The chain is built from TRBV18 and TRBJ1-4, with D possibly being TRBD1 (5 bases). Germline CDR1 is KGHSH and CDR2 is LQKENI. The V gene lost 6 bases and the J gene lost 8 bases, with 16 bases spanning the gap. There are 14 residues in the CDR3. The CDR3 sequence: CASSQDSPREKLFF. The CDR3 DNA reads as TGTGCCAGCTCGCAAGACAGCCCAAGGGAAAAACTGTTTTTT.

This chain links TRBV10-3 with TRBJ1-3; TRBD1 might be the D (6 bases). The ends were cut back, 6 bases at V and 0 bases at J, with 12 bases in the middle. The CDR3 covers 15 residues. CDR1 and CDR2 (germline): ENHRY, SYGVKD. CDR3 bases: TGTGCCATCAGCGCCGGGACACACTCTGGAAACACCATATATTTT. It codes for CAISAGTHSGNTIYF.

This rearrangement joins TRBV2 to TRBJ2-5; D not resolved. V was cut by 4 bases and J by 0 bases, with 9 bases left in between. Looked up from germline, CDR1 is SNHLY and CDR2 is FYNNEI. This CDR3 spans 14 amino acids. CDR3 loop: CASSGGSHQETQYF. The CDR3 region has the DNA TGTGCCAGCAGTGGAGGCAGCCACCAAGAGACCCAGTACTTC.

The rearrangement links TRBV6-2 or TRBV6-3 to TRBJ1-6, with D hard to call. Germline-derived CDR1 and CDR2 are MNHEY and SVGEGT. This CDR3 contains 13 residues. V dropped 5 bases and J dropped 7 bases, with 9 bases sitting between them. The CDR3 DNA sequence: TGTGCCAGCAGTGCAATCCTGAATTCACCCCTCCACTTT. Translation gives CASSAILNSPLHF.

This clonotype has more than one count but fewer than ten. This sequence joins TRBV7-9 and TRBJ2-5; a weak D match, TRBD2 (5 bases). Trimming removed 1 base from V and 3 bases from J, with 12 bases in between. In germline, CDR1 is SEHNR, CDR2 FQNEAQ (reference sequence). The CDR3 sequence is 15 residues long. The CDR3 reads CASSLGHGIEETQYF. The CDR3 bases are TGTGCCAGCAGCTTAGGTCACGGGATAGAAGAGACCCAGTACTTC.

In its sample, this clonotype was seen a few times. CDR3: CASSLVGGGLGDEQFF. The CDR3 coding sequence is TGTGCCAGCAGCTTAGTCGGGGGTGGGCTGGGGGATGAGCAGTTCTTC. The rearrangement uses TRBV7-2 and TRBJ2-1; D perhaps matches TRBD2 (6 bases). Per the germline V gene, CDR1 is SGHTA and CDR2 is FQGNSA. The CDR3 spans 16 residues. V was clipped by 1 base and J by 8 bases, with 18 bases between them.

This clonotype showed up many times. The rearrangement links TRBV7-2 to TRBJ2-3, with 7 positions matching TRBD1. CDR1 is SGHTA and CDR2 is FQGNSA in the germline V gene. The CDR3 is made up of 18 amino acids. The junction had 14 bases not matched to a gene; V was cut back by 0 bases and J by 5 bases. The CDR3 protein is CASSLAILGYRGEDTQYF. The CDR3 DNA reads as TGTGCCAGCAGCTTAGCAATTTTGGGTTACAGGGGTGAAGATACGCAGTATTTT.

The chain has TRBV20-1 and TRBJ2-3; D is unresolved. In germline, CDR1 is DFQATT, CDR2 SNEGSKA (reference sequence). The CDR3 runs 15 residues. The V end was cut by 0 bases, the J end by 0 bases, with 10 bases between. The CDR3: CSARDPRQSTDTQYF. CDR3 sequence (DNA): TGCAGTGCTAGAGATCCCAGGCAGAGCACAGATACGCAGTATTTT.

V is TRBV7-2 and J is TRBJ2-7; D unresolved. The V end lost 5 bases, the J end lost 1 base, and 15 bases lay between the germline ends. The CDR3 length is 15 residues. CDR1 SGHTA and CDR2 FQGNSA come from the germline V gene. The CDR3 sequence is CASSTEQNPSYEQYF. The CDR3 region has the DNA TGTGCCAGCAGCACGGAGCAGAACCCTTCCTACGAGCAGTACTTC.

The CDR3 loop is CASSPRLPGAAGSGNTIYF. The CDR3 nucleotides read TGTGCCAGCAGCCCCCGGCTTCCCGGTGCGGCGGGCTCTGGAAACACCATATATTTT. The chain uses TRBV12-3 or TRBV12-4 and TRBJ1-3, with D unresolved. The CDR3 contains 19 residues. The ends were cut back, 6 bases at V and 0 bases at J, with 24 bases in the middle.

The chain links TRBV11-2 to TRBJ1-2, with a weak D call TRBD1 (5 bases). CDR1 is SGHAT and CDR2 is FQNNGV in the germline V gene. Trimming took off 5 bases at V and 4 bases at J, with 14 bases between the two ends. This CDR3 spans 14 amino acids. The CDR3 is CASSRLGRGYGYTF. The CDR3 bases are TGTGCCAGCAGCCGCTTGGGGCGCGGCTATGGCTACACCTTC.

The chain couples TRBV2 to TRBJ1-6; 7 bases are shared with TRBD1. Per germline, CDR1 SNHLY and CDR2 FYNNEI. Trimming removed 7 bases from V and 9 bases from J; junction bases left unmatched: 6. The length of the CDR3 is 13 residues. The CDR3 region has the DNA TGTGCCAGCAAGCGACAGGGCGGTTCACCCCTCCACTTT. Translating it yields CASKRQGGSPLHF.

The chain couples TRBV10-3 to TRBJ2-2; the D gene could be TRBD1 or TRBD2 (5 bases each). In germline, CDR1 is ENHRY, CDR2 SYGVKD. This CDR3 is built from 14 residues. The V gene lost 8 bases and the J gene lost 3 bases, with 13 bases spanning the gap. The CDR3 DNA reads as TGTGCCATCGGCGAGGGACGGGACACCGGGGAGCTGTTTTTT. Encoded protein: CAIGEGRDTGELFF.

This clonotype has only a few counts. The chain links TRBV7-8 to TRBJ2-2; no clear D. V lost 1 base, J lost 6 bases, and 12 bases lay in between. Germline V gene sequence: CDR1 SGHVS, CDR2 FQNEAQ. The CDR3 runs 15 residues. CDR3 sequence reads: CASSLDPLGSGELFF. The CDR3 DNA sequence: TGTGCCAGCAGCTTAGACCCCCTAGGATCCGGGGAGCTGTTTTTT.

V gene TRBV7-2 combines with J gene TRBJ2-1, with D tentatively TRBD1 or TRBD2 (6 bases each). Looked up from germline, CDR1 is SGHTA and CDR2 is FQGNSA. Trimming stripped 5 bases from V and 3 bases from J, with 11 bases between. CDR3 length equals 14 residues. Here the CDR3 reads CASSGGGIYNEQFF. CDR3 DNA: TGTGCCAGCAGCGGGGGCGGGATCTACAATGAGCAGTTCTTC.

Of note for this clonotype: One end of the junction varies from germline; a read error may be responsible. The chain combines TRBV7-2 with TRBJ2-7; 8 nucleotides match TRBD2. From germline, CDR1 is SGHTA and CDR2 FQGNSA. The CDR3 sequence is 12 residues long. The CDR3 is CASSLAGFRQYF. The CDR3 DNA follows: TGTGCCAGCAGTTTAGCGGGGTTTAGGCAGTACTTC. Complete variable domain (other parts from reference TRBV7-2 and TRBJ2-7): GAGVSQSPSNKVTEKGKDVELRCDPISGHTALYWYRQSLGQGLEFLIYFQGNSAPDKSGLPSDRFSAERTGGSVSTLTIQRTQQEDSAVYLCASSLAGFRQYFGPGTRLTVT.

V gene TRBV6-5 combines with J gene TRBJ2-3, with 12 bases fitting TRBD1. CDR3 length: 16 residues. CDR1 is MNHEY, CDR2 SVGAGI, per germline. Trimming at V came to 2 bases and at J to 4 bases, leaving 4 bases not matched to a gene. CDR3 nucleotides: TGTGCCAGCAGTTACCGGGACAGGGGGCGCGCAGATACGCAGTATTTT. Protein: CASSYRDRGRADTQYF.

This clonotype was seen a handful of times. The rearrangement uses TRBV12-3 or TRBV12-4 and TRBJ2-5; D might be TRBD2 (5 bases). Trimming cost V 6 bases and J 8 bases, with 16 bases left between them. The CDR3 is 13 residues long. The chain's CDR3 is CASSPETMETQYF. In DNA, the CDR3 is TGTGCCAGCAGCCCCGAGACTATGGAAACCCAGTACTTC.

This clonotype has just a few counts. The genes are TRBV7-2 and TRBJ1-4, with D perhaps TRBD1 (6 bases). Germline-derived CDR1 and CDR2 are SGHTA and FQGNSA. This CDR3 has 16 residues. V gave up 4 bases and J gave up 0 bases, with 12 bases separating them. The CDR3, as DNA: TGTGCCAGCAGCTCTACAGGGTTTGCAACTAATGAAAAACTGTTTTTT. This encodes CASSSTGFATNEKLFF.